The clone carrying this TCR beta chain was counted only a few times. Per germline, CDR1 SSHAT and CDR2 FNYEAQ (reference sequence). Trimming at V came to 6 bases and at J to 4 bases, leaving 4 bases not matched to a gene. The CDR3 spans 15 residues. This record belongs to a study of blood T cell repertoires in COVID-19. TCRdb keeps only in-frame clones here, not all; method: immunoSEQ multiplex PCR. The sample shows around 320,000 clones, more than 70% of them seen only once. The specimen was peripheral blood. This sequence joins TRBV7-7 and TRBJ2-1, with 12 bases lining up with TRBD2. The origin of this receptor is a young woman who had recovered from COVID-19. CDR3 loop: CASSRTSGDYNEQFF. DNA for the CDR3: TGTGCCAGCAGTCGGACTAGCGGGGATTACAATGAGCAGTTCTTC.